This TCR beta chain came from a study of CD8 T cells in ankylosing spondylitis. Germline CDR1 reads LGHNA; CDR2 reads YSLEER. The CDR3 consists of 17 residues. J lost 4 bases, V lost 3 bases, and 12 bases had no gene match. TCRdb analysed the 5' RACE reads with MiXCR anew, one entry per CDR3 protein. The table includes under 200,000 distinct CDR3 sequences, over 10% detected once. The sequenced material came from blood, either unsorted or a sorted T cell fraction (not recorded which). This receptor was taken from a female donor with ankylosing spondylitis or in good health (not recorded which). The genes are TRBV4-3 and TRBJ2-1; TRBD2 aligns across 7 bases. CDR3 nucleotides: TGCGCCAGCAGCCAGAGGAAGGCGGTAGCGGGTTACAATGAGCAGTTCTTC. This codes for CASSQRKAVAGYNEQFF.